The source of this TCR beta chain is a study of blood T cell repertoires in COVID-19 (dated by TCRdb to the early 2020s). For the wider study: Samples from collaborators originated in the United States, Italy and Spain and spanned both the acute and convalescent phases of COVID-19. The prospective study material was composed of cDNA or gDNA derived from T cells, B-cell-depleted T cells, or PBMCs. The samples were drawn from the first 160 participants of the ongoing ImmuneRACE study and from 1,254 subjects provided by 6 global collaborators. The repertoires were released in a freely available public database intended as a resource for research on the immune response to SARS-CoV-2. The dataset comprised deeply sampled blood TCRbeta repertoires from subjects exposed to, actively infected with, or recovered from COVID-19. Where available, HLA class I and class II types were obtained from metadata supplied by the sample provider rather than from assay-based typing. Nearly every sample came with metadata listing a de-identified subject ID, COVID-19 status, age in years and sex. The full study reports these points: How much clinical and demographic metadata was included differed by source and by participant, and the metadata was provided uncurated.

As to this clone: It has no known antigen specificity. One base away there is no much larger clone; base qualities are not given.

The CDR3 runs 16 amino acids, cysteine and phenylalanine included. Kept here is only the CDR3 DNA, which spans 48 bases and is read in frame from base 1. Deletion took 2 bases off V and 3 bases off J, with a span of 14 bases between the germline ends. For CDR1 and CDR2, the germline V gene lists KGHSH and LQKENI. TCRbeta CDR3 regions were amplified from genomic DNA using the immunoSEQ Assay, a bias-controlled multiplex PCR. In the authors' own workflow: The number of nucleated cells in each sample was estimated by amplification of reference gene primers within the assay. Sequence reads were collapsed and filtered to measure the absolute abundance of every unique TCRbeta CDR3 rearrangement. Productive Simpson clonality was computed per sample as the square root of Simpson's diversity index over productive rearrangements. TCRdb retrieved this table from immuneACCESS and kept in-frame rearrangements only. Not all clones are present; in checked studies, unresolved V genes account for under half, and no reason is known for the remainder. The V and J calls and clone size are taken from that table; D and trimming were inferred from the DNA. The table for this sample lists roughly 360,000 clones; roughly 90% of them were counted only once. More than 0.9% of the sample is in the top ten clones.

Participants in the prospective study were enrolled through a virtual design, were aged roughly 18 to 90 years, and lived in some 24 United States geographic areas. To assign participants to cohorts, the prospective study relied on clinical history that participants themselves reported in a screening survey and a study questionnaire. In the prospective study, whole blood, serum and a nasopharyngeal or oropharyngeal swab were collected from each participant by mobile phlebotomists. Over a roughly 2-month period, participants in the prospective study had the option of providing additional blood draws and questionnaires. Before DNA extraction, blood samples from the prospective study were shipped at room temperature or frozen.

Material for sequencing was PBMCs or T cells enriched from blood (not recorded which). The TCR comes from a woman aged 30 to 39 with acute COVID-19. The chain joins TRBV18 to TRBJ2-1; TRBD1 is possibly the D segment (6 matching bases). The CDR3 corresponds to CASSPLTGPLYNEQFF. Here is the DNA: TGTGCCAGCTCACCATTAACAGGGCCCCTCTACAATGAGCAGTTCTTC.